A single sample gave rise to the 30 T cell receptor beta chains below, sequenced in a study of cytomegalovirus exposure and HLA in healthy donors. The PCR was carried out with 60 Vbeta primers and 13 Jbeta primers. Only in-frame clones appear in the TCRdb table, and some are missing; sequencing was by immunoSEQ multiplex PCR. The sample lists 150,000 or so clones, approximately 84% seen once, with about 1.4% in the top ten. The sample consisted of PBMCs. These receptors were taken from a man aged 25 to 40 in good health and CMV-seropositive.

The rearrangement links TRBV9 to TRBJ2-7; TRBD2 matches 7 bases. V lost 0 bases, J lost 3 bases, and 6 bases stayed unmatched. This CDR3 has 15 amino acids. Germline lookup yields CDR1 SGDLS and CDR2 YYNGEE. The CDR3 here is CASSVGAGENYEQYF. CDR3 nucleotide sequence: TGTGCCAGCAGCGTAGGGGCGGGGGAGAACTACGAGCAGTACTTC.

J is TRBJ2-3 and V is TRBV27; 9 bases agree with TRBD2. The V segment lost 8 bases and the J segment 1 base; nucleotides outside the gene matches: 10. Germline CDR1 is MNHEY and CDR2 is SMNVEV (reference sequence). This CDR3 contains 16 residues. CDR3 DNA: TGTGCCAGCGGGGGGACTAGCCCTGAAGGCACAGATACGCAGTATTTT. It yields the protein CASGGTSPEGTDTQYF.

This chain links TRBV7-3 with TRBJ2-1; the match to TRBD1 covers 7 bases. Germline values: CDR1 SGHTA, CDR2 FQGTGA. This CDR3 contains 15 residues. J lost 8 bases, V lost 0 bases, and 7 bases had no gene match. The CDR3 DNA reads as TGTGCCAGCAGCTTAACGACAGGGAAGGTCGATGAGCAGTTCTTC. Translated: CASSLTTGKVDEQFF.

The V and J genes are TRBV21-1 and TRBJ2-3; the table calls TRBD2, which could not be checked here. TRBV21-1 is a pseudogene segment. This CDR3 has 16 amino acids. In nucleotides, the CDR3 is TGTGCCAGCAAGATTGACGGAGGGGACCGCACAGATACGCAGTATTTT. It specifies CASKIDGGDRTDTQYF.

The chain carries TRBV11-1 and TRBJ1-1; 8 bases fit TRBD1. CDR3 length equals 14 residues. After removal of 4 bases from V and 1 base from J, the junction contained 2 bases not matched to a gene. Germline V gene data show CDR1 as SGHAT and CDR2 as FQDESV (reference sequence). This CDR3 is CASSSGQGNTEAFF. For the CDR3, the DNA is TGTGCCAGCAGCTCCGGACAGGGGAACACTGAAGCTTTCTTT.

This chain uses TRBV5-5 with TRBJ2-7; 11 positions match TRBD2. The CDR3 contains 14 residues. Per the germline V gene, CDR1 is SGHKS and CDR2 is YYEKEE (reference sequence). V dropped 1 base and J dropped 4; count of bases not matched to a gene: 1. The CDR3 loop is CASSLTSGRYEQYF. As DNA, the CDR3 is TGTGCCAGCAGCTTGACTAGCGGGAGATACGAGCAGTACTTC.

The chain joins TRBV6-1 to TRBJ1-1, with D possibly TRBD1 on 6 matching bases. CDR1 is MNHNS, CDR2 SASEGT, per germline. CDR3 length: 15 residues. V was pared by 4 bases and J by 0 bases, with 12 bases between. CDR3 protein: CASSVPQGLNTEAFF. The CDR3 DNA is TGTGCCAGCAGTGTACCACAGGGTTTGAACACTGAAGCTTTCTTT.

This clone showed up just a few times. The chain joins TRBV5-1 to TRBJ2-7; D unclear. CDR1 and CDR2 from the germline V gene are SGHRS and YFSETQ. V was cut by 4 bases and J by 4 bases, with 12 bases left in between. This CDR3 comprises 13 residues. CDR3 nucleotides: TGCGCCAGCAGCCCCAAGAGCACTTACGAGCAGTACTTC. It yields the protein CASSPKSTYEQYF.

CDR3 in amino acids: CASSRNGTGRSNQPQHF. DNA for the CDR3: TGTGCCAGCTCACGAAACGGGACAGGGAGAAGCAATCAGCCCCAGCATTTT. V is TRBV18 and J is TRBJ1-5, with 9 nucleotides matching TRBD1. The V gene end was trimmed by 4 bases and the J gene end by 1 base; junction bases not matched to a gene: 8. CDR1 is KGHSH, CDR2 LQKENI, per germline. CDR3 size: 17 residues.

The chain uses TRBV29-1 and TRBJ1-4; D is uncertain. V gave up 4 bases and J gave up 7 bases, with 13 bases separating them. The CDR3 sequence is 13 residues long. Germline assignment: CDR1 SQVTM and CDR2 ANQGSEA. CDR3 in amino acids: CSVAVGGGEKLFF. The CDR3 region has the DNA TGCAGCGTTGCTGTGGGAGGAGGTGAAAAACTGTTTTTT.

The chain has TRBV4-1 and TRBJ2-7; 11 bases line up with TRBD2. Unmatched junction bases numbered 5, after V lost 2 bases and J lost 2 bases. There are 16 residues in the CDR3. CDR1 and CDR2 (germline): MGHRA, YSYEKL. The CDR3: CASSQQTSGVTYEQYF. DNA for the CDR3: TGCGCCAGCAGCCAACAGACTAGCGGGGTAACCTACGAGCAGTACTTC.

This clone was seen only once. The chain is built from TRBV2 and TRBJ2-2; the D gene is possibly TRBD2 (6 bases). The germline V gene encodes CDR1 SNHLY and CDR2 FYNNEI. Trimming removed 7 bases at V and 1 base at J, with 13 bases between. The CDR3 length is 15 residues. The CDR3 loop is CASTASSGNTGELFF. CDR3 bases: TGTGCCAGCACCGCTAGTAGCGGGAACACCGGGGAGCTGTTTTTT. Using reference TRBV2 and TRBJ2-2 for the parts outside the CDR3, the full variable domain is EPEVTQTPSHQVTQMGQEVILRCVPISNHLYFYWYRQILGQKVEFLVSFYNNEISEKSEIFDDQFSVERPDGSNFTLKIRSTKLEDSAMYFCASTASSGNTGELFFGEGSRLTVL.

As DNA, the CDR3 is TGTGCCAGCAGTATCCAAGGACAGGGAGTTTCACCCCTCCACTTT. Amino acids: CASSIQGQGVSPLHF. V and J are TRBV28 and TRBJ1-6; 8 nucleotides align to TRBD1. The CDR3 sequence is 15 residues long. In germline, CDR1 is MDHEN, CDR2 SYDVKM. The ends lost 5 bases at V and 9 bases at J; junction bases unmatched: 9.

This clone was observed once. The CDR3: CASYSGFGVGETQYF. In DNA, the CDR3 is TGTGCCAGCTATTCAGGGTTCGGAGTCGGAGAGACCCAGTACTTC. This chain joins TRBV5-5 and TRBJ2-5; possible D gene TRBD1, 5 bases. Trimming took 7 bases from V and 4 from J, leaving 20 bases between them. Germline CDR1 reads SGHKS; CDR2 reads YYEKEE (reference sequence). This CDR3 region has 15 residues.

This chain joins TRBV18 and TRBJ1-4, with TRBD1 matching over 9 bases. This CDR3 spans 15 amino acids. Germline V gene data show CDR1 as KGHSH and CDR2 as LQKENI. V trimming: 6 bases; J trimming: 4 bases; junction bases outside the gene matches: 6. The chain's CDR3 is CASSPGTGINEKLFF. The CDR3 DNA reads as TGTGCCAGCTCTCCCGGGACAGGGATTAATGAAAAACTGTTTTTT. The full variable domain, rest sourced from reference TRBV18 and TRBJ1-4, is NAGVMQNPRHLVRRRGQEARLRCSPMKGHSHVYWYRQLPEEGLKFMVYLQKENIIDESGMPKERFSAEFPKEGPSILRIQQVVRGDSAAYFCASSPGTGINEKLFFGSGTQLSVL.

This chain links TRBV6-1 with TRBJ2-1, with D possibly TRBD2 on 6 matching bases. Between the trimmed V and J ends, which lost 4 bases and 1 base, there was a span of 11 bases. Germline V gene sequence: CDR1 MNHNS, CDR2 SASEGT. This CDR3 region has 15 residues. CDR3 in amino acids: CASSGGTGSYNEQFF. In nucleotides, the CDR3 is TGTGCCAGCAGTGGAGGGACTGGATCCTACAATGAGCAGTTCTTC.

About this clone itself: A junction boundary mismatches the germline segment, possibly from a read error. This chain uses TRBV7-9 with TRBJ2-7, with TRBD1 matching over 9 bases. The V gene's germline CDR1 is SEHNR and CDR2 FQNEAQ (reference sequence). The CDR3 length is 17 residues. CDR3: CSSSFLGQGISDYEQYF. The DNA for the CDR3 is TGTTCCAGCAGCTTCTTGGGACAGGGCATAAGTGACTACGAGCAGTACTTC.

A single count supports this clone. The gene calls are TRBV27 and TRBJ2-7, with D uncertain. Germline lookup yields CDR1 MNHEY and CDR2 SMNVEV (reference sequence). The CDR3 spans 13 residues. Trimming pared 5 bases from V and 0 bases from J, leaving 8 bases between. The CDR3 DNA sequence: TGTGCCAGCAGTCTTAGTCGCTCCTACGAGCAGTACTTC. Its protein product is CASSLSRSYEQYF.

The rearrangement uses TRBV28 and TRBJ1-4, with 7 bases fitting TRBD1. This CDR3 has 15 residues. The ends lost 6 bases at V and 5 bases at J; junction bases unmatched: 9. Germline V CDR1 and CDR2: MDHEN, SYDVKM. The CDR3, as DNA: TGTGCCAGCAGGGCAGCCGGGACAGACAATGAAAAACTGTTTTTT. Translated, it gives CASRAAGTDNEKLFF.

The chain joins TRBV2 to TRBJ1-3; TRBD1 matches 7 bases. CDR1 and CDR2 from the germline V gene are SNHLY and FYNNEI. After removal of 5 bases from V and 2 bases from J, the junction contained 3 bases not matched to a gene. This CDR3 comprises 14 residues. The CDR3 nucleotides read TGTGCCAGCAGTCGAGACAGGGCTGGAAACACCATATATTTT. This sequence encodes CASSRDRAGNTIYF.

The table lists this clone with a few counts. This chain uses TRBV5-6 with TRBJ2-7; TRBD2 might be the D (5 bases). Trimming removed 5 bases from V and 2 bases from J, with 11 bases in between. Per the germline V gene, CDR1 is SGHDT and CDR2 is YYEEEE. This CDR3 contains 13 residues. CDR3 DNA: TGTGCCAGCAGTGGACTCGCCCCCTACGAGCAGTACTTC. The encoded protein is CASSGLAPYEQYF. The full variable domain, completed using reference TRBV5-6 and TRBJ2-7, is DAGVTQSPTHLIKTRGQQVTLRCSPKSGHDTVSWYQQALGQGPQFIFQYYEEEERQRGNFPDRFSGHQFPNYSSELNVNALLLGDSALYLCASSGLAPYEQYFGPGTRLTVT.

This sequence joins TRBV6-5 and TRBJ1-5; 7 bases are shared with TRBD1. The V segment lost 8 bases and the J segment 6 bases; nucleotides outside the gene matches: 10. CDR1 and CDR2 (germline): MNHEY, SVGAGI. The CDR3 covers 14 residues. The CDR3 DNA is TGTGCCAGCTCTGAACAGGGGAGCCCTCAGCCCCAGCATTTT. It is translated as CASSEQGSPQPQHF.

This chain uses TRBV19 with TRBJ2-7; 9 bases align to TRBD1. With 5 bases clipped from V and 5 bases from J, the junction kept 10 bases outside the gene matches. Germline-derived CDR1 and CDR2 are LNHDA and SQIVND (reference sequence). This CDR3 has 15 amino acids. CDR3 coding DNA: TGTGCCAGTAGTTCGGGGACAGGGATCTTTAACGAGCAGTACTTC. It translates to CASSSGTGIFNEQYF.

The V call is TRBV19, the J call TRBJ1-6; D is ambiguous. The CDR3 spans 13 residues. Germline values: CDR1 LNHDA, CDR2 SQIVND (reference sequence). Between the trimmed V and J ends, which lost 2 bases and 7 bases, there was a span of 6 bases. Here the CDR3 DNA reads TGTGCCAGTAGTATAACAGAGAATTCACCCCTCCACTTT. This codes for CASSITENSPLHF.

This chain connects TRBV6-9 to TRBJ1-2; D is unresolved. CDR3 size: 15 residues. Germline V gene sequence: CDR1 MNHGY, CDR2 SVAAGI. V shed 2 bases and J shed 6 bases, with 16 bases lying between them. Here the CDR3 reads CASSYPTQKNDGYTF. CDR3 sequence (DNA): TGTGCCAGCAGTTATCCCACACAAAAAAACGATGGCTACACCTTC.

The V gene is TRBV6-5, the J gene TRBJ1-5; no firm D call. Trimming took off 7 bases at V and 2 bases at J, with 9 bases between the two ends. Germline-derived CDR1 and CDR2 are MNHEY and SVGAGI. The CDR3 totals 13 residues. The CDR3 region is CASTRLGNQPQHF. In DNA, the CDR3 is TGTGCCAGCACCCGGTTAGGCAATCAGCCCCAGCATTTT.

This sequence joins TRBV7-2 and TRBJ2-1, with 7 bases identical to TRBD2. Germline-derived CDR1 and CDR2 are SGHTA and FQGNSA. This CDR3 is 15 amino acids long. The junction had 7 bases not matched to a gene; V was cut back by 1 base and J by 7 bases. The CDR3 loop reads CASSLEAGAGNEQFF. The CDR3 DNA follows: TGTGCCAGCAGCTTAGAGGCGGGAGCGGGGAATGAGCAGTTCTTC.

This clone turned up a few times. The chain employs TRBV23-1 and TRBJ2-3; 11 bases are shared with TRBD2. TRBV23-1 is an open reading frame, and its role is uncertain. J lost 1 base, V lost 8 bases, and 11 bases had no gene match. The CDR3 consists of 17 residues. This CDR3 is CASSPSISGRGTDTQYF. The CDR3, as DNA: TGCGCCAGCTCTCCGTCGATTAGCGGGAGGGGCACAGATACGCAGTATTTT.

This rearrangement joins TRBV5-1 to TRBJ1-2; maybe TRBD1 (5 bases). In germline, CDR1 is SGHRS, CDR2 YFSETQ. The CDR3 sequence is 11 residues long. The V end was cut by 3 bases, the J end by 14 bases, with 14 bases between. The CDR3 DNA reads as TGCGCCAGCAGCTATCAGCAGACAGTGACCTTC. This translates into CASSYQQTVTF.

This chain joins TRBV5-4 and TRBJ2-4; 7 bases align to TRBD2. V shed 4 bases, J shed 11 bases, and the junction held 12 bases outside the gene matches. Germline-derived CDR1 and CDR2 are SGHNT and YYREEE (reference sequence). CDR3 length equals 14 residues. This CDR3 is CASSPRGDPTLQYF. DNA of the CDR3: TGTGCCAGCAGCCCTCGGGGGGACCCCACCCTTCAGTACTTC.